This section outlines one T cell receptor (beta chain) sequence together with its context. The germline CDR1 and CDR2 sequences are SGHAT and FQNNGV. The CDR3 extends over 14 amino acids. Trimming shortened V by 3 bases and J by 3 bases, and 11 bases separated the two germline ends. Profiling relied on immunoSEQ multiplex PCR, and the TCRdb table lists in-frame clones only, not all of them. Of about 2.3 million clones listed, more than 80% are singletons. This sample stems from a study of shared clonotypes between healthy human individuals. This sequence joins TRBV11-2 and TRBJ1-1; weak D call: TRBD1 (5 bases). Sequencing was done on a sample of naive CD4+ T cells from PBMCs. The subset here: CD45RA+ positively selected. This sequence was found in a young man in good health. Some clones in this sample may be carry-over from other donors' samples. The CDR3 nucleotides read TGTGCCAGCAGCTTCGCATTGGGGGACACTGAAGCTTTCTTT. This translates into CASSFALGDTEAFF.